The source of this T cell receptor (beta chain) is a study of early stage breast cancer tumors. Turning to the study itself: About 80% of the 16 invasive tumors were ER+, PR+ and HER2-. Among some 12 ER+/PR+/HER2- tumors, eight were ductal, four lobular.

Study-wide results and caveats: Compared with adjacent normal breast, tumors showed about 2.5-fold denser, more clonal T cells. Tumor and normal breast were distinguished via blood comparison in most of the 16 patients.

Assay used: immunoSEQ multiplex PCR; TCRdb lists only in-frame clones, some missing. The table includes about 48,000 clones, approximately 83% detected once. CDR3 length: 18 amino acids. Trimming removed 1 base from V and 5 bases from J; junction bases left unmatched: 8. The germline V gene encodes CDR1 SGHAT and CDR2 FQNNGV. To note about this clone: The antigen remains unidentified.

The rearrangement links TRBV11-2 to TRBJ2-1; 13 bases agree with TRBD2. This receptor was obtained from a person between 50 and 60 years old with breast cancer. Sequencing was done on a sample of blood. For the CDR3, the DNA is TGTGCCAGCAGCTTAGTACCACTAGCGGGAGGGAAGCACAATGAGCAGTTCTTC. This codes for CASSLVPLAGGKHNEQFF.